These 30 T cell receptor beta chains originate from one sample sequenced in a study of technical replicates of blood from a few donors. Assay used: immunoSEQ multiplex PCR; TCRdb lists only in-frame clones, some missing. The sample consists of 80,000 or so clones, approximately 98% of them appearing once. Source material: T cells isolated from PBMCs. These receptors were obtained from a human donor in good health.

The CDR3 nucleotides are TGTGCCATCAGTGAGCGGACTAGCGGGCGCACAGATACGCAGTATTTT. It translates to CAISERTSGRTDTQYF. The chain joins TRBV10-3 to TRBJ2-3; 11 nucleotides line up with TRBD2. Germline V gene lookup returns CDR1 ENHRY and CDR2 SYGVKD. J was trimmed by 1 base and V by 2 bases; bases with no gene match: 2. The CDR3 consists of 16 residues.

DNA of the CDR3: TGTGCCAGCAGTTTAGTGGTAGCTTTGGACGTCCTGACTTTC. This encodes CASSLVVALDVLTF. The chain is built from TRBV28 and TRBJ2-6; D uncertain. The length of the CDR3 is 14 residues. Per the germline V gene, CDR1 is MDHEN and CDR2 is SYDVKM. Trimming took 2 bases from V and 11 from J, leaving 13 bases between them.

A word on this clone: At one end the junction does not follow the germline gene, possibly because of a read error. V gene TRBV5-1 combines with J gene TRBJ1-1, with TRBD1 matching over 9 bases. Per the germline V gene, CDR1 is SGHRS and CDR2 is YFSETQ. The length of the CDR3 is 13 residues. The CDR3 nucleotides read TGCGCCGGCAGCAGGGGACAGGGCACTGAAGCTTTCTTT. Amino acid sequence: CAGSRGQGTEAFF.

This clone occurred once. The J gene is TRBJ2-5, the V gene TRBV18; 12 nucleotides line up with TRBD1. The ends lost 4 bases at V and 5 bases at J; junction bases unmatched: 8. Germline lookup yields CDR1 KGHSH and CDR2 LQKENI. There are 16 residues in the CDR3. The CDR3 region is CASSRDRDRGQETQYF. CDR3 sequence (DNA): TGTGCCAGCTCACGTGATCGGGACAGGGGGCAGGAGACCCAGTACTTC.

The sample holds a few counts of this clone. J is TRBJ2-7 and V is TRBV5-1; TRBD2 matches at 9 bases. Trimming took 3 bases from V and 7 from J; bases not matched to a gene: 8. CDR1 and CDR2 from the germline V gene are SGHRS and YFSETQ. The CDR3 has 14 residues. This CDR3 reads CASSSRTSEEEQYF. DNA of the CDR3: TGCGCCAGCAGCTCCAGGACTAGCGAGGAGGAGCAGTACTTC.

J is TRBJ1-1 and V is TRBV15; TRBD1 is a possible D gene (6 bases). Germline V lookup: CDR1 LNHNV, CDR2 YYDKDF (reference sequence). With 5 bases removed from V and 5 bases from J, the gap between germline ends came to 12 bases. CDR3 size: 13 residues. Here the CDR3 reads CATSLEGGTEAFF. CDR3 sequence (DNA): TGTGCCACCAGCCTGGAGGGGGGGACTGAAGCTTTCTTT. The full variable domain, its missing parts supplied by reference TRBV15 and TRBJ1-1, is DAMVIQNPRYQVTQFGKPVTLSCSQTLNHNVMYWYQQKSSQAPKLLFHYYDKDFNNEADTPDNFQSRRPNTSFCFLDIRSPGLGDTAMYLCATSLEGGTEAFFGQGTRLTVV.

The rearrangement uses TRBV10-3 and TRBJ2-7; D possibly corresponds to TRBD2 (5 bases). The CDR3 consists of 12 residues. The V end was cut by 6 bases, the J end by 7 bases, with 13 bases between. CDR1 ENHRY and CDR2 SYGVKD come from the germline V gene. The CDR3 spells CAIREAVGEQYF. CDR3 nucleotides: TGTGCCATCAGGGAGGCGGTGGGTGAGCAGTACTTC.

V gene TRBV9 combines with J gene TRBJ2-7; 14 bases agree with TRBD2. The CDR3 has 13 residues. CDR1 is SGDLS, CDR2 YYNGEE, per germline. The junction had 6 bases not matched to a gene; V was cut back by 9 bases and J by 7 bases. CDR3 in amino acids: CATTTSGREEQYF. The CDR3 region has the DNA TGTGCCACCACGACTAGCGGGAGGGAAGAGCAGTACTTC. The full variable domain, with the rest looked up from reference TRBV9 and TRBJ2-7, is DSGVTQTPKHLITATGQRVTLRCSPRSGDLSVYWYQQSLDQGLQFLIQYYNGEERAKGNILERFSAQQFPDLHSELNLSSLELGDSALYFCATTTSGREEQYFGPGTRLTVT.

J is TRBJ2-3 and V is TRBV11-2; 14 nucleotides match TRBD2. The V gene end was trimmed by 3 bases and the J gene end by 2 bases; junction bases not matched to a gene: 1. The CDR3 length is 16 residues. CDR1 and CDR2 from the germline V gene are SGHAT and FQNNGV. CDR3 in DNA: TGTGCCAGCAGCTTGGGACTAGCGGGAGTCACAGATACGCAGTATTTT. This translates into CASSLGLAGVTDTQYF.

CDR3 residues: CASSLITEPYEQYF. In DNA form, the CDR3 reads TGTGCCAGCAGCTTGATAACAGAACCCTACGAGCAGTACTTC. The V call is TRBV5-6, the J call TRBJ2-7, with D unclear. The CDR3 length is 14 residues. Trimming removed 1 base from V and 2 bases from J, with 10 bases in between. Germline V lookup: CDR1 SGHDT, CDR2 YYEEEE.

This chain uses TRBV5-8 with TRBJ2-7; no reliable D call. The CDR3 runs 13 residues. Germline V CDR1 and CDR2: SGHTS, YDEGEE. The germline V and J ends were trimmed by 2 bases and 2 bases, with 8 bases remaining between them. The CDR3 loop reads CASSFDTPYEQYF. In DNA form, the CDR3 reads TGTGCCAGCAGCTTCGACACGCCCTACGAGCAGTACTTC.

This clone was found once. The chain links TRBV28 to TRBJ2-1; 7 bases align to TRBD2. Germline trimming cut 5 bases from V and 3 bases from J; bases unmatched to any gene: 10. Germline CDR1 MDHEN, CDR2 SYDVKM. The CDR3 has 16 amino acids. The DNA of the CDR3 is TGTGCCAGCAGTGTTAGCGGGCTTTACCTCTACAATGAGCAGTTCTTC. This translates into CASSVSGLYLYNEQFF.

This chain links TRBV27 with TRBJ2-7; 8 bases fit TRBD2. The CDR3 has 16 residues. Per the germline V gene, CDR1 is MNHEY and CDR2 is SMNVEV (reference sequence). Losses at the gene ends were 6 bases for V and 1 base for J; bases not matched to a gene: 11. CDR3 nucleotides: TGTGCCAGCAGCCCCCGGGGGGGGCGGGAGTCCTACGAGCAGTACTTC. This gives the protein CASSPRGGRESYEQYF.

This chain connects TRBV14 to TRBJ1-5; D call uncertain. CDR1 is SGHDN, CDR2 FVKESK, per germline. Trimming took off 1 base at V and 1 base at J, with 11 bases between the two ends. The CDR3 extends over 16 amino acids. In DNA form, the CDR3 reads TGTGCCAGCAGCCAAGTGAGGAAACTGAGCAATCAGCCCCAGCATTTT. Translated: CASSQVRKLSNQPQHF.

The table lists this clone with a count of one. The chain uses TRBV7-2 and TRBJ2-7; 11 bases align to TRBD1. The CDR3 is 16 residues long. V lost 0 bases and J lost 3; bases outside the gene matches: 4. The V gene's germline CDR1 is SGHTA and CDR2 FQGNSA. The chain's CDR3 is CASSLASGQGGYEQYF. The CDR3 DNA sequence: TGTGCCAGCAGCTTAGCTTCGGGACAGGGGGGCTACGAGCAGTACTTC.

V gene TRBV29-1 combines with J gene TRBJ1-5; D may be TRBD1 (5 bases). There are 12 residues in the CDR3. The germline CDR1 and CDR2 sequences are SQVTM and ANQGSEA. The ends were cut back, 4 bases at V and 5 bases at J, with 9 bases in the middle. The CDR3 spells CSVGGGHQPQHF. The CDR3 DNA is TGCAGCGTTGGCGGGGGTCATCAGCCCCAGCATTTT.

The rearrangement joins TRBV5-4 to TRBJ1-2, with TRBD1 matching over 8 bases. J lost 4 bases, V lost 7 bases, and 6 bases had no gene match. This CDR3 has 13 residues. CDR1 is SGHNT and CDR2 is YYREEE in the germline V gene (reference sequence). CDR3 sequence reads: CASGGQGVYGYTF. CDR3 DNA: TGTGCCAGCGGTGGACAGGGTGTCTATGGCTACACCTTC. Looking up the rest from reference TRBV5-4 and TRBJ1-2 gives the full variable domain: ETGVTQSPTHLIKTRGQQVTLRCSSQSGHNTVSWYQQALGQGPQFIFQYYREEENGRGNFPPRFSGLQFPNYSSELNVNALELDDSALYLCASGGQGVYGYTFGSGTRLTVV.

This clone was detected a few times. This rearrangement joins TRBV30 to TRBJ1-1; no clear D. The CDR3 is 11 residues long. Trimming took 4 bases from V and 3 from J, leaving 6 bases between them. The V gene's germline CDR1 is GTSNPN and CDR2 SVGIG (reference sequence). DNA for the CDR3: TGTGCCTGGAAGAGGTACACTGAAGCTTTCTTT. Translated: CAWKRYTEAFF.

V is TRBV11-2 and J is TRBJ2-1; 12 bases match TRBD2. The CDR3 length is 15 residues. The ends lost 5 bases at V and 3 bases at J; junction bases unmatched: 2. From germline, CDR1 is SGHAT and CDR2 FQNNGV. This chain's CDR3 is CASSPTSGSYNEQFF. DNA for the CDR3: TGTGCCAGCAGCCCGACTAGCGGGAGCTACAATGAGCAGTTCTTC.

The gene calls are TRBV5-4 and TRBJ1-2; tentatively, D is TRBD1 (6 bases). The length of the CDR3 is 14 residues. V was cut by 4 bases and J by 4 bases, with 14 bases left in between. Germline V CDR1 and CDR2: SGHNT, YYREEE (reference sequence). The CDR3 DNA follows: TGTGCCAGCAGCGCCTACCGACAGGTCTATGGCTACACCTTC. This gives the protein CASSAYRQVYGYTF.

The CDR3 is CASSQDGGAYEQYF. The DNA of the CDR3 is TGCGCCAGCAGCCAAGATGGGGGGGCCTACGAGCAGTACTTC. The genes are TRBV4-1 and TRBJ2-7; TRBD2 matches 7 bases. Trimming took 0 bases from V and 2 from J; bases not matched to a gene: 1. Germline V lookup: CDR1 MGHRA, CDR2 YSYEKL. The CDR3 extends over 14 amino acids.

V gene TRBV7-3 combines with J gene TRBJ1-2; a weak D match, TRBD1 (5 bases). Germline CDR1 SGHTA, CDR2 FQGTGA. CDR3 length: 15 residues. V shed 5 bases and J shed 0 bases, with 13 bases lying between them. The CDR3 DNA follows: TGTGCCAGCAGCCCCAGCGGGGGTTCTAACTATGGCTACACCTTC. Protein: CASSPSGGSNYGYTF.

The rearrangement joins TRBV29-1 to TRBJ2-5; TRBD2 matches at 7 bases. CDR1 and CDR2 (germline): SQVTM, ANQGSEA. The CDR3 sequence is 12 residues long. This CDR3 is CTLREAGETQYF. Here the CDR3 DNA reads TGCACCCTTCGGGAGGCGGGCGAGACCCAGTACTTC.

The genes are TRBV7-6 and TRBJ2-3; no clear D gene. With 1 base removed from V and 1 base from J, the gap between germline ends came to 9 bases. The CDR3 sequence is 15 residues long. Germline V gene data show CDR1 as SGHVS and CDR2 as FNYEAQ. CDR3 DNA: TGTGCCAGCAGCTTAGGAGCCTCCCGCACAGATACGCAGTATTTT. This gives the protein CASSLGASRTDTQYF.

The chain combines TRBV5-1 with TRBJ2-1; the D gene is possibly TRBD2 (5 bases). The V end was cut by 0 bases, the J end by 8 bases, with 9 bases between. This CDR3 is 13 amino acids long. Per the germline V gene, CDR1 is SGHRS and CDR2 is YFSETQ. The DNA of the CDR3 is TGCGCCAGCAGCTTGGCCCCCGGGGATGAGCAGTTCTTC. Its translation is CASSLAPGDEQFF.

CDR3 sequence reads: CASGGASETQYF. The CDR3 coding sequence is TGTGCCAGCGGGGGGGCATCAGAGACCCAGTACTTC. This rearrangement joins TRBV5-6 to TRBJ2-5, with D perhaps TRBD2 (7 bases). There are 12 residues in the CDR3. V was cut by 7 bases and J by 4 bases, with 11 bases left in between. CDR1 is SGHDT and CDR2 is YYEEEE in the germline V gene.

The chain couples TRBV7-2 to TRBJ1-2; 10 bases line up with TRBD1. Germline CDR1 is SGHTA and CDR2 is FQGNSA. The junction had 5 bases not matched to a gene; V was cut back by 5 bases and J by 5 bases. The CDR3 is 14 residues long. The CDR3 DNA sequence: TGTGCCAGCAGCGAATTGGGACAGGGGTATGGCTACACCTTC. This codes for CASSELGQGYGYTF.

In DNA, the CDR3 is TGTGCCAGCAGCAAACAGGGAGGGGACACTGAAGCTTTCTTT. Protein: CASSKQGGDTEAFF. This chain joins TRBV7-3 and TRBJ1-1, with D possibly matching TRBD1 (6 bases). V was cut by 5 bases and J by 3 bases, with 13 bases left in between. The CDR3 length is 14 residues. CDR1 and CDR2 from the germline V gene are SGHTA and FQGTGA.

In the case of this clone: One end of the junction varies from germline; a read error may be responsible. The gene calls are TRBV7-7 and TRBJ2-1; TRBD1 might be the D (7 bases). This CDR3 is built from 14 residues. Germline V gene sequence: CDR1 SSHAT, CDR2 FNYEAQ (reference sequence). The CDR3 DNA sequence: TGTGCTAGCAGCCACGACAGGGAGGTCGATGAGCAGTTCTTC. Residues: CASSHDREVDEQFF.

This chain uses TRBV6-6 with TRBJ1-2; 7 bases fit TRBD1. The CDR3 has 14 residues. The germline V gene has CDR1 MNHNY and CDR2 SVGAGI (reference sequence). Germline trimming cut 7 bases from V and 7 bases from J; bases unmatched to any gene: 12. The chain's CDR3 is CASNKPGQLVGYTF. The CDR3, as DNA: TGTGCCAGCAATAAACCGGGACAGCTGGTTGGCTACACCTTC.